The clone carrying this TCR beta chain was counted only a few times. The trim removed 3 bases at V and 6 bases at J, leaving 5 bases unmatched. CDR1 and CDR2 (germline): SGDLS, YYNGEE. This CDR3 spans 14 amino acids. This entry is derived from a study of response to subunit inactivated influenza vaccine. Each CDR3 protein gets one entry after TCRdb re-called the RT-PCR reads with MiXCR. The sample contains around 650,000 distinct CDR3 sequences, about a sixth of which appear only once. Sequencing was performed on PBMCs from blood, taken 11 to 12 days after vaccination. This chain links TRBV9 with TRBJ2-2; 7 positions agree with TRBD2. The origin of this receptor is a man aged 50-59 years who received an inactivated influenza vaccine. CDR3 bases: TGTGCCAGCAGCGCGGACCGGGGGGCCGGGGAGCTGTTTTTT. It encodes CASSADRGAGELFF. Full variable domain (missing parts from reference TRBV9 and TRBJ2-2): DSGVTQTPKHLITATGQRVTLRCSPRSGDLSVYWYQQSLDQGLQFLIQYYNGEERAKGNILERFSAQQFPDLHSELNLSSLELGDSALYFCASSADRGAGELFFGEGSRLTVL.